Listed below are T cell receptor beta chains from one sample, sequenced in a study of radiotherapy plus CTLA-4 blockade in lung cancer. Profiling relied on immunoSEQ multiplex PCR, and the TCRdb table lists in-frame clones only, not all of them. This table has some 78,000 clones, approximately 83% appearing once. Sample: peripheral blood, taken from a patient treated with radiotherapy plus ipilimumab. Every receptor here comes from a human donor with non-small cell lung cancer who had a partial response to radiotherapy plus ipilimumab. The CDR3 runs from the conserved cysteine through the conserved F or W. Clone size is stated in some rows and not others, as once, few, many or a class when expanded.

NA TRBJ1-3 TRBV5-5 CASTKDRAFSGNTIYF
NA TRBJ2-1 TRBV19 CASSIDGSGSSYNEQFF
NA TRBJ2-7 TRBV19 CASSIATSGTSSYEQYF
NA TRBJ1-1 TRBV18 CASSTDINTEAFF
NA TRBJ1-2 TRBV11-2 CASSLDKAGNYGYTF
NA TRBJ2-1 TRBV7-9 CASSLERGGAYNEQFF
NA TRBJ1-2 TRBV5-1 CASSSRDSGNYGYTF
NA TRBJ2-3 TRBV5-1 CASSLRPAGGSDTQYF
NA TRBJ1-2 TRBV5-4 CASSLDRFDYGYTF
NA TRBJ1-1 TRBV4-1 CASSLWTGANTEAFF
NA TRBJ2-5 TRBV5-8 CASSFLGQAQETQYF
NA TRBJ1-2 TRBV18 CASSPPLVQGAGGYTF
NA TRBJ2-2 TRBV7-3 CASSSRVGRANTGELFF
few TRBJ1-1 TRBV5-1 CASSFKGQGVKNTEAFF